This T cell receptor (beta chain) originates from a study of CD8+ T cells in alopecia areata. Extracted from the samples, RNA was reverse transcribed into cDNA to serve as the sequencing template. Produced via immunoSEQ multiplex PCR; TCRdb's table is partial and in-frame only. The sample yields over 150,000 clones, 56% seen once. Trimming pared 1 base from V and 4 bases from J, leaving 16 bases between. Germline V lookup: CDR1 SQVTM, CDR2 ANQGSEA. The CDR3 contains 15 residues. The sequenced material came from CD8+ T cells sorted from blood. The TCR sequence derives from a human donor in good health. V gene TRBV29-1 combines with J gene TRBJ2-5; no reliable D call. The CDR3: CSVEARDQVRETQYF. The CDR3 coding sequence is TGCAGCGTTGAAGCCCGTGACCAGGTTCGAGAGACCCAGTACTTC.